The sequence of this TCR beta chain was determined in a study of blood T cell repertoires in COVID-19. Study background: The United States, Italy and Spain supplied acute and convalescent COVID-19 samples. Sample material is recorded as cDNA or gDNA derived from T cells, B-cell-depleted T cells, or PBMCs.

Authors' processing steps: How many nucleated cells were present was estimated from reference gene primer amplification. Only in-frame clones appear in the TCRdb table, and some are missing; sequencing was by immunoSEQ multiplex PCR. V, J and clone size are those of that table, while D and trimming were read from the DNA. The sample holds some 130,000 clones; about 92% are singletons and the top ten take 3% to 4%. The length of the CDR3 is 13 residues. Germline loops: CDR1 KGHDR, CDR2 SFDVKD. V was trimmed by 3 bases and J by 6 bases, leaving 10 bases between them. The sequence was collected from a man aged 50 to 59 with active COVID-19. This chain uses TRBV24-1 with TRBJ1-2; D not resolved. Input material: peripheral blood. This chain's CDR3 is CATSDLPGDGYTF. The DNA for the CDR3 is TGTGCCACCAGTGATCTTCCCGGGGATGGCTACACCTTC.